Following are 27 T cell receptor beta chains from one sample sequenced in a study of T cell responses to AZD1222 COVID-19 vaccine. Assay: immunoSEQ multiplex PCR; the TCRdb copy retains only in-frame clones and omits some. The sample records 120,000 or so clones, approximately 90% being singletons. Sequences were derived from peripheral blood, sampled 28 days after the second AZD1222 dose. These receptors originate from an adult who received the AZD1222 COVID-19 vaccine.

V is TRBV10-3 and J is TRBJ1-1; D is possibly TRBD1 (6 bases). The CDR3 has 14 residues. Germline V gene data show CDR1 as ENHRY and CDR2 as SYGVKD. Trimming removed 2 bases at V and 3 bases at J, with 10 bases between. CDR3 in DNA: TGTGCCATCAGTGAGCGGGGGGCGGACACTGAAGCTTTCTTT. Translation: CAISERGADTEAFF.

V is TRBV28 and J is TRBJ1-5; TRBD1 matches at 9 bases. The CDR3 loop spans 15 amino acids. In germline, CDR1 is MDHEN, CDR2 SYDVKM. V trimming: 6 bases; J trimming: 0 bases; junction bases outside the gene matches: 3. The DNA for the CDR3 is TGTGCCAGCAGAAAGACAGGGGGTAGCAATCAGCCCCAGCATTTT. Residues: CASRKTGGSNQPQHF.

The chain has TRBV19 and TRBJ2-5, with D possibly TRBD1 on 5 matching bases. The CDR3 has 14 residues. V lost 1 base and J lost 7, with 13 bases in between. Germline assignment: CDR1 LNHDA and CDR2 SQIVND (reference sequence). The CDR3 nucleotides read TGTGCCAGTAGTATAGTAGGGGTTAGTGTGACCCAGTACTTC. It is translated as CASSIVGVSVTQYF.

This clone has just a few counts. V and J are TRBV14 and TRBJ1-1; D is unresolved. The CDR3 spans 15 residues. Germline V gene sequence: CDR1 SGHDN, CDR2 FVKESK. The ends were cut back, 1 base at V and 5 bases at J, with 14 bases in the middle. CDR3 region: CASSQVKGRGTEAFF. As DNA, the CDR3 is TGTGCCAGCAGCCAAGTGAAGGGCCGGGGAACTGAAGCTTTCTTT.

This clone was observed a single time. The chain combines TRBV6-5 with TRBJ1-5; no definite D call. Germline V lookup: CDR1 MNHEY, CDR2 SVGAGI. V lost 5 bases and J 0 bases, leaving 11 bases between the germline ends. The CDR3 extends over 15 amino acids. The CDR3 loop reads CASSQYPFSNQPQHF. CDR3 DNA sequence: TGTGCCAGCAGTCAGTACCCTTTTAGCAATCAGCCCCAGCATTTT.

The chain has TRBV5-6 and TRBJ2-3, with D perhaps matching TRBD1 or TRBD2 (5 bases each). In germline, CDR1 is SGHDT, CDR2 YYEEEE. CDR3 length equals 13 residues. Trimming took off 4 bases at V and 6 bases at J, with 12 bases between the two ends. Here the CDR3 reads CASSVEGRDTQYF. The CDR3 DNA follows: TGTGCCAGCAGCGTCGAGGGACGGGATACGCAGTATTTT.

J is TRBJ2-7 and V is TRBV6-1, with no clear D. V lost 6 bases and J lost 4, with 10 bases in between. Germline CDR1 and CDR2: MNHNS and SASEGT. This CDR3 region has 12 residues. The CDR3 nucleotides are TGTGCCAGCAGGCCCTCGGTGTACGAGCAGTACTTC. Its translation is CASRPSVYEQYF.

The CDR3 protein is CASSYPPAGTGFSTDTQYF. The CDR3 nucleotides are TGTGCCAGCAGTTACCCTCCCGCGGGGACAGGGTTTAGCACAGATACGCAGTATTTT. V usage is TRBV6-2 or TRBV6-3 and J usage is TRBJ2-3; TRBD1 matches at 9 bases. CDR3 size: 19 residues. The V gene's germline CDR1 is MNHEY and CDR2 SVGEGT. The ends lost 2 bases at V and 0 bases at J; junction bases unmatched: 12.

This clone has only one observation. The chain has TRBV7-2 and TRBJ1-1; no firm D call. The germline V gene encodes CDR1 SGHTA and CDR2 FQGNSA. Between the trimmed V and J ends, which lost 5 bases and 4 bases, there was a span of 11 bases. This CDR3 has 13 amino acids. The CDR3 DNA follows: TGTGCCAGCAGCCGAAACGTTGGCACTGAAGCTTTCTTT. This codes for CASSRNVGTEAFF.

V is TRBV20-1 and J is TRBJ1-5; D gene unclear. Germline assignment: CDR1 DFQATT and CDR2 SNEGSKA (reference sequence). The CDR3 contains 11 residues. The V gene lost 6 bases and the J gene lost 0 bases, with 3 bases spanning the gap. CDR3 coding DNA: TGCAGTGCGACTAGCAATCAGCCCCAGCATTTT. Protein: CSATSNQPQHF.

V usage is TRBV7-2 and J usage is TRBJ2-1, with 9 bases matching TRBD2. The V and J ends lost 2 bases and 5 bases, in that order; junction bases with no gene match: 7. The germline CDR1 and CDR2 sequences are SGHTA and FQGNSA. This CDR3 contains 16 residues. CDR3 nucleotides: TGTGCCAGCAGCTTACCAGCGGGGGGCCTGGACAATGAGCAGTTCTTC. This codes for CASSLPAGGLDNEQFF.

The rearrangement joins TRBV3-1 (or the pseudogene TRBV3-2) to TRBJ1-2; TRBD1 might be the D (5 bases). The CDR3 runs to 13 residues. Germline V CDR1 and CDR2: LGHDT, YNNKEL (reference sequence). V lost 1 base and J lost 4, with 7 bases in between. The CDR3 spells CASSQGGGYGYTF. The CDR3 DNA is TGTGCCAGCAGCCAAGGGGGGGGCTATGGCTACACCTTC.

On this clone itself: Given a far larger clone just one base away, this is likely a sequencing read error. This chain's CDR3 is CASSLDRGPYGYTF. CDR3 sequence (DNA): TGTGCCAGCAGCTTAGACAGGGGGCCCTATGGCTACACCTTC. The rearrangement links TRBV7-9 to TRBJ1-2, with 9 nucleotides matching TRBD1. The CDR3 runs 14 residues. Germline V gene data show CDR1 as SEHNR and CDR2 as FQNEAQ (reference sequence). V dropped 1 base and J dropped 4; count of bases not matched to a gene: 1.

This chain connects TRBV6-5 to TRBJ1-1; D is undetermined. Per germline, CDR1 MNHEY and CDR2 SVGAGI. The CDR3 has 13 residues. Trimming left V 6 bases short and J 6 bases short, with 14 bases between. The CDR3 loop reads CASSEAVPPEAFF. In DNA form, the CDR3 reads TGTGCCAGCAGCGAGGCAGTCCCCCCTGAAGCTTTCTTT.

The chain links TRBV18 to TRBJ1-1; possible D gene TRBD1, 6 bases. The CDR3 covers 14 residues. Germline V gives CDR1 KGHSH, CDR2 LQKENI. The V and J ends lost 2 bases and 4 bases respectively, with 11 bases between them. The CDR3 protein is CASSPAAGATEAFF. DNA for the CDR3: TGTGCCAGCTCACCAGCGGCGGGGGCCACTGAAGCTTTCTTT.

The chain links TRBV9 to TRBJ2-7; the match to TRBD1 covers 9 bases. The germline CDR1 and CDR2 sequences are SGDLS and YYNGEE. This CDR3 region has 16 residues. Trimming cost V 3 bases and J 3 bases; bases outside gene matches: 10. In DNA form, the CDR3 reads TGTGCCAGCAGCGCCGGGGCCGGGACAGGGATCTACGAGCAGTACTTC. The encoded protein is CASSAGAGTGIYEQYF.

The chain employs TRBV11-3 and TRBJ2-2, with D possibly being TRBD1 (5 bases). V lost 4 bases to trimming and J lost 1 base, with 7 bases between them. Germline V gene data show CDR1 as SGHNT and CDR2 as YENEEA. The CDR3 covers 14 residues. CDR3 sequence reads: CASSYGQNTGELFF. The CDR3 DNA follows: TGTGCCAGCAGCTATGGACAGAACACCGGGGAGCTGTTTTTT.

The V and J genes are TRBV7-9 and TRBJ1-4; D might be TRBD1 (6 bases). CDR3 size: 14 residues. The germline gives CDR1 SEHNR, CDR2 FQNEAQ (reference sequence). V lost 4 bases to trimming and J lost 8 bases, with 14 bases between them. The CDR3 here is CASSSRGHGEKLFF. DNA for the CDR3: TGTGCCAGCAGCTCTAGGGGACATGGCGAAAAACTGTTTTTT.

The genes are TRBV19 and TRBJ2-5, with TRBD1 identical over 8 bases. Trimming took 0 bases from V and 1 from J; bases not matched to a gene: 1. Germline values: CDR1 LNHDA, CDR2 SQIVND (reference sequence). The CDR3 sequence is 15 residues long. The CDR3 region is CASSIETGAQETQYF. The CDR3, as DNA: TGTGCCAGTAGTATAGAGACAGGGGCCCAAGAGACCCAGTACTTC.

The CDR3 bases are TGCGCCAGCCGGAGGGGACAGGCTTCTTTCCCTGAGCAGTTCTTC. Protein: CASRRGQASFPEQFF. The rearrangement joins TRBV5-1 to TRBJ2-1, with 8 bases identical to TRBD1. CDR1 is SGHRS, CDR2 YFSETQ, per germline. This CDR3 is built from 15 residues. V shed 7 bases and J 9 bases; nucleotides not matched to a gene: 15. Complete variable domain (other parts from reference TRBV5-1 and TRBJ2-1): KAGVTQTPRYLIKTRGQQVTLSCSPISGHRSVSWYQQTPGQGLQFLFEYFSETQRNKGNFPGRFSGRQFSNSRSEMNVSTLELGDSALYLCASRRGQASFPEQFFGPGTRLTVL.

The chain employs TRBV10-2 and TRBJ1-2; unclear D gene. V was pared by 3 bases and J by 7 bases, with 15 bases between. Germline V gives CDR1 WSHSY, CDR2 SAAADI. The length of the CDR3 is 14 residues. This CDR3 is CASSEKGLGSGYTF. CDR3 bases: TGCGCCAGCAGTGAAAAAGGTCTCGGGAGTGGCTACACCTTC.

The chain recombines TRBV19 with TRBJ1-5; D unclear. Germline CDR1 and CDR2: LNHDA and SQIVND (reference sequence). This CDR3 has 15 residues. The germline V and J ends were trimmed by 1 base and 3 bases, with 10 bases remaining between them. The CDR3 loop is CASSIVGGANQPQHF. The CDR3 DNA reads TGTGCCAGTAGTATAGTTGGAGGCGCCAATCAGCCCCAGCATTTT.

V usage is TRBV7-2 and J usage is TRBJ2-7; D not certain. Germline CDR1 and CDR2: SGHTA and FQGNSA. With 4 bases removed from V and 10 bases from J, the gap between germline ends came to 11 bases. CDR3 length equals 11 residues. The CDR3 spells CASSSRTKQYF. The DNA of the CDR3 is TGTGCCAGCAGCTCGAGGACGAAACAGTACTTC.

The gene calls are TRBV11-2 and TRBJ2-2; 8 bases fit TRBD1. This CDR3 is 14 amino acids long. The trim removed 5 bases at V and 6 bases at J, leaving 5 bases unmatched. Germline CDR1 and CDR2: SGHAT and FQNNGV. The CDR3: CASSETGEAGELFF. Here the CDR3 DNA reads TGTGCCAGCAGCGAGACAGGGGAAGCCGGGGAGCTGTTTTTT.

The sample holds one count of this clone. The genes are TRBV27 and TRBJ2-5, with D uncertain. Germline V gene data show CDR1 as MNHEY and CDR2 as SMNVEV (reference sequence). Trimming removed 6 bases at V and 0 bases at J, with 8 bases between. This CDR3 has 13 amino acids. The CDR3 sequence: CASSSRNQETQYF. The CDR3 DNA is TGTGCCAGCAGCTCCCGGAACCAAGAGACCCAGTACTTC.

The chain links TRBV19 to TRBJ2-6; no definite D call. The germline V gene encodes CDR1 LNHDA and CDR2 SQIVND (reference sequence). The V end lost 4 bases, the J end lost 0 bases, and 13 bases lay between the germline ends. The CDR3 is made up of 17 amino acids. The DNA for the CDR3 is TGTGCCAGTAGTAGGACCGCACGAAGCTCTGGGGCCAACGTCCTGACTTTC. Translating gives CASSRTARSSGANVLTF. The full variable domain, its missing parts supplied by reference TRBV19 and TRBJ2-6, is DGGITQSPKYLFRKEGQNVTLSCEQNLNHDAMYWYRQDPGQGLRLIYYSQIVNDFQKGDIAEGYSVSREKKESFPLTVTSAQKNPTAFYLCASSRTARSSGANVLTFGAGSRLTVL.

The chain carries TRBV4-3 and TRBJ1-1; D is perhaps TRBD1 (6 bases). Germline V lookup: CDR1 LGHNA, CDR2 YSLEER. The CDR3 is 14 amino acids. The V and J ends lost 1 base and 1 base respectively, with 7 bases between them. The CDR3 reads CASSQARGNTEAFF. The CDR3 nucleotides read TGCGCCAGCAGCCAAGCCAGGGGGAACACTGAAGCTTTCTTT.